Listed below are T cell receptor beta chains from one sample, sequenced in a study of blood T cells in healthy people across ages. TCRdb used MiXCR to reprocess the 5' RACE reads, holding one entry per CDR3 protein. The table lists some 900,000 distinct CDR3 sequences, roughly 48% of them singletons, with under 15% in the top ten. The specimen was blood. Receptor source: a man aged 30 to 39 in good health. The conserved cysteine and the conserved F or W are not part of the CDR3 here. Some rows mark clone size as missing; the rest say once, few, many or name a class of expanded clone.

>TRBJ1-2|TRBV28|few
ASSVNDRGGYT
>TRBJ2-7|TRBV20-1|.
SADTDRDNEQY
>TRBJ2-5|TRBV7-2|few
ASSPPSAYQETQY
>TRBJ2-3|TRBV20-1|.
SAREGQFSTDTQY
>TRBJ2-7|TRBV3-1|many
ASSQGLASYEQY
>TRBJ2-1|TRBV7-9|few
ASSSVAGGRYNEQF
>TRBJ1-6|TRBV9|many
ASSVSHSRDSPLH
>.|TRBV6-2/TRBV6-3|.
ASSYDPTGFDEQY
>TRBJ1-2|TRBV11-3|.
ASSGGLSYGYT
>.|TRBV11-2|.
ASSRTGTGFFEQY
>TRBJ2-1|TRBV7-2|many
ASSPPGGVYNEQF
>TRBJ1-4|TRBV28|.
ASSVTGREKKLF
>TRBJ2-5|TRBV10-3|.
AIGGGETQY
>TRBJ1-5|TRBV4-3|.
ASSQDLDSNQPQH
>TRBJ2-7|TRBV7-9|once
ASKRGAGETYEQY
>TRBJ2-3|TRBV11-1|.
ASSFGTSGKDTQY
>TRBJ2-3|TRBV30|.
AWAQGADTQY
>TRBJ2-3|TRBV7-6|once
ASSLARERDTQY
>TRBJ2-3|TRBV13|.
ASSRTSGGITDTQY
>TRBJ2-7|TRBV20-1|.
SALTPLAGGSYEQY
>TRBJ2-7|TRBV6-2/TRBV6-3|.
ASSPSRDRVTYEQY
>TRBJ2-7|TRBV5-1|.
ASSLLPGGNEQY
>TRBJ2-3|TRBV20-1|.
SARDPSSGGTTDTQY
>TRBJ2-1|TRBV24-1|.
ATSDTSGAYNEQF
>TRBJ2-5|TRBV7-2|.
ASSLGNGEIDEQY
>TRBJ2-3|TRBV5-8|.
ASSFRSDRTDTQY